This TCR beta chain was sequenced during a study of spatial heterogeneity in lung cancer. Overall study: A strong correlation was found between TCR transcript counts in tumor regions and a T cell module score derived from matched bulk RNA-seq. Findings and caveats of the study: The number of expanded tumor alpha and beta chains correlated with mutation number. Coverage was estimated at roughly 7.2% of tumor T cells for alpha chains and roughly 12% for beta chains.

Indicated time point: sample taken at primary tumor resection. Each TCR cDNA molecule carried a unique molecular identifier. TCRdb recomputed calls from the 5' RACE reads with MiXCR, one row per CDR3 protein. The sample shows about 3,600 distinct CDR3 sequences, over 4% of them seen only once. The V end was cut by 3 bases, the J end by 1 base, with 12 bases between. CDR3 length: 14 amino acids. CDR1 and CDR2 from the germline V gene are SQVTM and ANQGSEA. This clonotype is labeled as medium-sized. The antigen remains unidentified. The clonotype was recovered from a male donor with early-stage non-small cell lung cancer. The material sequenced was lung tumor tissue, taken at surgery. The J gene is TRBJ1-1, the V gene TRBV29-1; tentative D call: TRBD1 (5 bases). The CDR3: CSVEEDRGNTEAFF. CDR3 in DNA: TGCAGCGTTGAGGAAGACAGAGGGAACACTGAAGCTTTCTTT.